These T cell receptor beta chains were read from a single sample in a study of T cell responses to AZD1222 COVID-19 vaccine. Assay: immunoSEQ multiplex PCR; the TCRdb copy retains only in-frame clones and omits some. Of 100,000 to 150,000 clones listed, about 89% are singletons. The sequencing here drew on peripheral blood, taken on day 0 of MenACWY control vaccination. These receptors originate from an adult in good health. CDR3s include the opening cysteine and the closing phenylalanine or tryptophan. A D gene is named only where the DNA matches it firmly. Size values are once, few and many counts, or a class for expanded clones, and some rows have none.

d_gene	v_gene	j_gene	abundance	CDR3nt	CDR3aa
.	TRBV4-2	TRBJ1-4	.	TGTGCCAGCAGCCAAGTTGTAACAGACCGCGTCGGACTGTTTTTT	CASSQVVTDRVGLFF
.	TRBV4-3	TRBJ2-5	.	TGCGCCAGCAGCCAAGAAGCCCCCCACACGCCCCAGTACTTC	CASSQEAPHTPQYF
TRBD2	TRBV11-3	TRBJ2-1	.	TGTGCCAGCAGCTCTCGACTAGCGGGAACGATCTTC	CASSSRLAGTIF
.	TRBV29-1	TRBJ2-3	.	TGCAGCGCCTCGACCAAATATGGCACAGATACGCAGTATTTT	CSASTKYGTDTQYF
.	TRBV4-2	TRBJ1-2	.	TGTGCCAGCAGCCACTCTGTGGGAGATAGTGGCTACACCTTC	CASSHSVGDSGYTF
TRBD1	TRBV27	TRBJ2-3	.	TGTGCCAGCAGCCGTCCGACAGGGGGGGATACGCAGTATTTT	CASSRPTGGDTQYF
.	TRBV18	TRBJ1-4	.	TGTGCCAGCTCACCGTACCCACAGGAAAAACTGTTTTTT	CASSPYPQEKLFF
TRBD1	TRBV7-8	TRBJ1-2	.	TGTGCCAGCAGCTTAGACTCGACGGGACAGGGAACTGATGGCTACACCTTC	CASSLDSTGQGTDGYTF
.	TRBV20-1	TRBJ2-2	.	TGCAGTGCTAGTGGCACCGGGGAGCTGTTTTTT	CSASGTGELFF
TRBD1	TRBV6-5	TRBJ1-2	.	TGTGCCAGCACACAGGGGCTAATTAACTATGGCTACACCTTC	CASTQGLINYGYTF
.	TRBV5-1	TRBJ1-5	.	TGCGCCAGCAGCTTGGACCCCAATCAGCCCCAGCATTTT	CASSLDPNQPQHF
.	TRBV24-1	TRBJ2-1	.	TGTGCCACCAGCCCCTTGACACCGTACAATGAGCAGTTCTTC	CATSPLTPYNEQFF
.	TRBV7-3	TRBJ1-2	.	TGTGCCAGCAGCTTGGAGGCAGGCCACGCTAACTATGGCTACACCTTC	CASSLEAGHANYGYTF
.	TRBV2	TRBJ1-1	.	TGTGCCAGCTTACGGGAATACACTGAAGCTTTCTTT	CASLREYTEAFF
.	TRBV2	TRBJ2-3	medium-sized	TGTGCCAGCAGTTTTTCCGGGGCATTCACAGATACGCAGTATTTT	CASSFSGAFTDTQYF
.	TRBV19	TRBJ2-7	.	TGTGCCAGTAGTATAACTTGGCCCTCAGCAAATTACGAGCAGTACTTC	CASSITWPSANYEQYF
.	TRBV11-2	TRBJ1-1	.	TGTGCCAGCAGTCTGATGGGGGCAGGGAACACTGAAGCTTTCTTT	CASSLMGAGNTEAFF
.	TRBV11-3	TRBJ2-2	medium-sized	TGTGCCAGCAGCTTAGTCGCAGGATCGAACACCGGGGAGCTGTTTTTT	CASSLVAGSNTGELFF
.	TRBV12-3/TRBV12-4	TRBJ1-1	few	TGTGCCAGCAGTCTCCGGGGGATCACTGAAGCTTTCTTT	CASSLRGITEAFF
.	TRBV5-6	TRBJ1-3	.	TGTGCCAGCAGCTTGGGCGGCCGAAGACGCTCTGGAAACACCATATATTTT	CASSLGGRRRSGNTIYF
TRBD2	TRBV7-8	TRBJ2-4	.	TGTGCCAGCAGTAGAGCTAGCGGCGCCAAAAACATTCAGTACTTC	CASSRASGAKNIQYF
.	TRBV11-2	TRBJ1-6	.	TGTGCCAGCAGCCCCGGGCCCAATTCACCCCTCCACTTT	CASSPGPNSPLHF
.	TRBV30	TRBJ2-3	.	TGTGCCTGGAGTGTACTAATAAACCCCATAGCAGATACGCAGTATTTT	CAWSVLINPIADTQYF
.	TRBV7-2	TRBJ1-4	.	TGTGCCAGCAGCTCGCGAAGGGGTAATGAAAAACTGTTTTTT	CASSSRRGNEKLFF
.	TRBV19	TRBJ2-4	.	TGTGCCAGTAGTCCCGAGACAAGCGGAGCCAAAAACATTCAGTACTTC	CASSPETSGAKNIQYF
.	TRBV7-9	TRBJ1-2	.	TGTGCCAGCAGCCAAGTGGGTCCAAGGTTACCTAGCTACACCTTC	CASSQVGPRLPSYTF
TRBD2	TRBV5-8	TRBJ2-5	.	TGTGCCAGCAGTACTAGCGGGGGGGCAGAGACCCAGTACTTC	CASSTSGGAETQYF
.	TRBV18	TRBJ2-7	.	TGTGCCAGCTCACGCACCCCCGGCCAGGGAGACTTCGGCGAGCAGTACTTC	CASSRTPGQGDFGEQYF
.	TRBV3-1/TRBV3-2	TRBJ1-4	once	TGTGCCAGCAGCCAGAGGCAGCCTAATGAAAAACTGTTTTTT	CASSQRQPNEKLFF
TRBD1	TRBV4-2	TRBJ2-7	.	TGTGCCAGCAGCCAAGATTCGGGACAGACCTACGAGCAGTACTTC	CASSQDSGQTYEQYF
.	TRBV27	TRBJ1-2	.	TGTGCCAGCACCACTCGGGAGGGAGGGAACTATGGCTACACCTTC	CASTTREGGNYGYTF
TRBD2	TRBV5-4	TRBJ2-1	.	TGTGCCAGCAGCTTGTCCCAGGCTAGCGGCAATGAGCAGTTCTTC	CASSLSQASGNEQFF
.	TRBV2	TRBJ1-2	.	TGTGCCAGCAGTGAAGGCCAGAACTATGGCTACACCTTC	CASSEGQNYGYTF
.	TRBV2	TRBJ1-3	once	TGTGCCAGCAGTGAAGGTTGGAACTCTGGAAACACCATATATTTT	CASSEGWNSGNTIYF
.	TRBV29-1	TRBJ1-1	.	TGCAGCGTTGCGGGACCGCCGAACACTGAAGCTTTCTTT	CSVAGPPNTEAFF
.	TRBV6-5	TRBJ1-2	.	TGTGCCAGCAGTAAGACCGGGGCTTGGGGCTACACCTTC	CASSKTGAWGYTF